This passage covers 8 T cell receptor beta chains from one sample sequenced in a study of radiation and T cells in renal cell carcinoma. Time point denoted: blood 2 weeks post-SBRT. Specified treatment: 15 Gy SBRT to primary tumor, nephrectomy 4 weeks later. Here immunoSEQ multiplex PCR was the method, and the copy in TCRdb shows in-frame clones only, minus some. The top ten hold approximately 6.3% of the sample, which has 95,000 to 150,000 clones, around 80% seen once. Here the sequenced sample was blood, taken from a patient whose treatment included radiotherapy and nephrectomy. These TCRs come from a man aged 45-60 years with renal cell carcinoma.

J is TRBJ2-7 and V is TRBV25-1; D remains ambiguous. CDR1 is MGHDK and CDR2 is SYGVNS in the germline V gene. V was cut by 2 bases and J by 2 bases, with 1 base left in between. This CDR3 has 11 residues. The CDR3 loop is CASSETYEQYF. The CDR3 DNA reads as TGTGCCAGCAGTGAAACCTACGAGCAGTACTTC.

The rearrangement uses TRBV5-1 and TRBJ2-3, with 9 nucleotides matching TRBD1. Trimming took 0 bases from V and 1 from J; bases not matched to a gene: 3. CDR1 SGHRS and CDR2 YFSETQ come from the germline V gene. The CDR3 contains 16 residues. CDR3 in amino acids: CASSLVGTGRTDTQYF. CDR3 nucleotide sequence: TGCGCCAGCAGCTTGGTAGGGACAGGGCGCACAGATACGCAGTATTTT.

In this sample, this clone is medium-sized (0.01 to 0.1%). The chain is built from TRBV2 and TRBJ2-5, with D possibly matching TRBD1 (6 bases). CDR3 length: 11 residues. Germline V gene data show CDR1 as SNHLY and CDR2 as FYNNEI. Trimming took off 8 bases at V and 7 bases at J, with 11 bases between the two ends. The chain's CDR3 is CASLKQGTQYF. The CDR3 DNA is TGTGCCAGCCTCAAACAGGGGACCCAGTACTTC. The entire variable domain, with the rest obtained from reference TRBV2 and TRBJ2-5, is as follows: EPEVTQTPSHQVTQMGQEVILRCVPISNHLYFYWYRQILGQKVEFLVSFYNNEISEKSEIFDDQFSVERPDGSNFTLKIRSTKLEDSAMYFCASLKQGTQYFGPGTRLLVL.

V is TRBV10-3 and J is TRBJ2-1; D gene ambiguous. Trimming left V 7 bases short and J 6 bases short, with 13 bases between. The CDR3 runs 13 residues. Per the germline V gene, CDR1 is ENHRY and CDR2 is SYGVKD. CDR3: CAITPFVSNEQFF. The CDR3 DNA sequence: TGTGCCATCACTCCTTTTGTTAGCAATGAGCAGTTCTTC.

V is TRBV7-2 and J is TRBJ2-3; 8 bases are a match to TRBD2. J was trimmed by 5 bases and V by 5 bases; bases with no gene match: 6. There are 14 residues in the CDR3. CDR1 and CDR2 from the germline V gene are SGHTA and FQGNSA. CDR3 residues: CASSPSGGRDTQYF. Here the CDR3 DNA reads TGTGCCAGCAGCCCGTCGGGGGGGCGAGATACGCAGTATTTT. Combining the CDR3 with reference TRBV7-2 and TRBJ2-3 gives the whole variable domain GAGVSQSPSNKVTEKGKDVELRCDPISGHTALYWYRQSLGQGLEFLIYFQGNSAPDKSGLPSDRFSAERTGGSVSTLTIQRTQQEDSAVYLCASSPSGGRDTQYFGPGTRLTVL.

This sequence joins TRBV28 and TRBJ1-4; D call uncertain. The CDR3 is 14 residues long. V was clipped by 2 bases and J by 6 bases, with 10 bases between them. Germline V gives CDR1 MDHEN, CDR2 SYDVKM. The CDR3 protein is CASSLKGMDEKLFF. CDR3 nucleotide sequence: TGTGCCAGCAGTTTAAAAGGGATGGATGAAAAACTGTTTTTT.

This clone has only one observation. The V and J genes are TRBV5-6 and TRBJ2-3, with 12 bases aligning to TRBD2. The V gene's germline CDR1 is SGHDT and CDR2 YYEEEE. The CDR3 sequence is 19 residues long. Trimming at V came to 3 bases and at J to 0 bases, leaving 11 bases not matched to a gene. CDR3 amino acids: CASSSGLAGFKGSTDTQYF. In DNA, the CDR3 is TGTGCCAGCAGCTCCGGACTAGCGGGGTTCAAGGGTAGCACAGATACGCAGTATTTT. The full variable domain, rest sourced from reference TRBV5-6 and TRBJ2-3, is DAGVTQSPTHLIKTRGQQVTLRCSPKSGHDTVSWYQQALGQGPQFIFQYYEEEERQRGNFPDRFSGHQFPNYSSELNVNALLLGDSALYLCASSSGLAGFKGSTDTQYFGPGTRLTVL.

The CDR3: CSVDPTGTGGSEAFF. The DNA of the CDR3 is TGCAGCGTTGACCCTACGGGGACAGGGGGCTCTGAAGCTTTCTTT. The V call is TRBV29-1, the J call TRBJ1-1, with 12 nucleotides matching TRBD1. V shed 3 bases, J shed 6 bases, and the junction held 8 bases outside the gene matches. This CDR3 has 15 amino acids. CDR1 and CDR2 from the germline V gene are SQVTM and ANQGSEA.